Each of the 10 T cell receptor beta chains below was sequenced from the same sample in a study of T cell responses to AZD1222 COVID-19 vaccine. Libraries were prepared by immunoSEQ multiplex PCR; TCRdb keeps only in-frame clonotypes and omits some of them. The top ten clones hold approximately 15% of a sample with roughly 100,000 clones, approximately 88% of them seen once. The sample was peripheral blood, taken on day 0 of AZD1222 vaccination. These TCRs come from an adult in good health.

The rearrangement links TRBV18 to TRBJ1-5; 7 nucleotides align to TRBD1. The length of the CDR3 is 18 residues. V shed 6 bases, J shed 0 bases, and the junction held 14 bases outside the gene matches. The germline gives CDR1 KGHSH, CDR2 LQKENI. The CDR3 sequence: CASSQFRTGFDSNQPQHF. Here the CDR3 DNA reads TGTGCCAGCTCCCAATTTCGGACAGGCTTCGATAGCAATCAGCCCCAGCATTTT.

The chain carries TRBV28 and TRBJ1-1; no clear D gene. Deletions cut 5 bases from V and 7 bases from J, with 11 bases between. The CDR3 runs 12 residues. From germline, CDR1 is MDHEN and CDR2 SYDVKM. CDR3 loop: CASSTPTIEAFF. CDR3 DNA: TGTGCCAGCAGTACCCCGACGATTGAAGCTTTCTTT.

This chain joins TRBV2 and TRBJ2-5; 10 nucleotides match TRBD1. CDR1 is SNHLY, CDR2 FYNNEI, per germline. The CDR3 totals 15 residues. The junction had 5 bases not matched to a gene; V was cut back by 3 bases and J by 4 bases. As DNA, the CDR3 is TGTGCCAGCAGTGATGGGACAGGGGCGCGAGAGACCCAGTACTTC. It specifies CASSDGTGARETQYF.

V is TRBV30 and J is TRBJ1-3, with 9 bases that match TRBD1. The CDR3 has 14 amino acids. Germline lookup yields CDR1 GTSNPN and CDR2 SVGIG (reference sequence). V lost 8 bases to trimming and J lost 2 bases; unmatched junction nucleotides: 7. The CDR3 nucleotides are TGTGCCGGAAGGGACAGGGCACCTGGAAACACCATATATTTT. This codes for CAGRDRAPGNTIYF.

The chain has TRBV7-3 and TRBJ2-2; D unresolved. Trimming removed 4 bases from V and 7 bases from J, with 10 bases in between. Germline CDR1 and CDR2: SGHTA and FQGTGA. The CDR3 loop spans 13 amino acids. CDR3 sequence (DNA): TGTGCCAGCAGCTCCTTAGGTGGCGGGGAGCTGTTTTTT. Protein: CASSSLGGGELFF.

The chain joins TRBV20-1 to TRBJ1-1, with unresolved D. This CDR3 has 16 residues. The germline V gene encodes CDR1 DFQATT and CDR2 SNEGSKA (reference sequence). V shed 3 bases and J shed 1 base, with 18 bases lying between them. CDR3 sequence reads: CSASPFRGRGNTEAFF. The CDR3 coding sequence is TGCAGTGCTAGTCCTTTTCGGGGTAGAGGGAACACTGAAGCTTTCTTT.

The rearrangement uses TRBV6-5 and TRBJ2-3; 8 bases match TRBD1. The CDR3 sequence is 14 residues long. V was clipped by 6 bases and J by 5 bases; unmatched bases: 7. The V gene's germline CDR1 is MNHEY and CDR2 SVGAGI. The CDR3 sequence: CASRDRANRDTQYF. CDR3 DNA sequence: TGTGCCAGCAGGGACAGGGCCAATCGAGATACGCAGTATTTT.

The chain has TRBV28 and TRBJ1-1; 7 nucleotides agree with TRBD1. The CDR3 consists of 14 residues. V lost 7 bases, J lost 8 bases, and 13 bases stayed unmatched. The germline gives CDR1 MDHEN, CDR2 SYDVKM. Here the CDR3 reads CASNQQGSRREAFF. The DNA for the CDR3 is TGTGCCAGCAACCAACAGGGGAGCCGAAGGGAAGCTTTCTTT.

About this clone itself: The sample has other DNA sequences that encode this CDR3 too. V gene TRBV10-3 combines with J gene TRBJ1-3; D is possibly TRBD1 (6 bases). This CDR3 region has 14 residues. The V end lost 0 bases, the J end lost 4 bases, and 7 bases lay between the germline ends. The germline V gene encodes CDR1 ENHRY and CDR2 SYGVKD. The CDR3 bases are TGTGCCATCAGTGAGTCGACAGGCGGAAACACCATATATTTT. Amino acids: CAISESTGGNTIYF.

The sample holds one count of this clone. The chain combines TRBV2 with TRBJ1-5; a weak D match, TRBD1 (5 bases). Per germline, CDR1 SNHLY and CDR2 FYNNEI. This CDR3 spans 18 amino acids. V was pared by 4 bases and J by 2 bases, with 21 bases between. The chain's CDR3 is CASSGAGEAGSGNQPQHF. The CDR3 coding sequence is TGTGCCAGCAGTGGAGCGGGGGAAGCAGGGTCGGGCAATCAGCCCCAGCATTTT. The entire variable domain, with the rest obtained from reference TRBV2 and TRBJ1-5, is as follows: EPEVTQTPSHQVTQMGQEVILRCVPISNHLYFYWYRQILGQKVEFLVSFYNNEISEKSEIFDDQFSVERPDGSNFTLKIRSTKLEDSAMYFCASSGAGEAGSGNQPQHFGDGTRLSIL.